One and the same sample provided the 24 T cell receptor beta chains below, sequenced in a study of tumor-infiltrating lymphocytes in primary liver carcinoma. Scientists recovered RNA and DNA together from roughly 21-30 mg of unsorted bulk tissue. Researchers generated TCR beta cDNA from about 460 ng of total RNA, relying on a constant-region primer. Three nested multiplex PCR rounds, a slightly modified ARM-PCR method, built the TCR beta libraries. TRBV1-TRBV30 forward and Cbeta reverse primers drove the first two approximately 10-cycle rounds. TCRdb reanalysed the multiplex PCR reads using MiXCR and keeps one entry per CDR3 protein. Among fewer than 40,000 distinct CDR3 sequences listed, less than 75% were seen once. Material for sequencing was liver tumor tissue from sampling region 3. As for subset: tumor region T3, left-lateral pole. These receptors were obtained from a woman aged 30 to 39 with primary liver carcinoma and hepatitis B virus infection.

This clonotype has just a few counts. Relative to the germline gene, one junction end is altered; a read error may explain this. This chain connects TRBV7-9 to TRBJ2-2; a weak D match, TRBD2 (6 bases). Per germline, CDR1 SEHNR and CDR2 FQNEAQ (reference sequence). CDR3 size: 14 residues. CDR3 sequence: CASSLVAAPGELFF. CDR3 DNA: TGTGCTAGCAGCTTAGTAGCGGCCCCCGGGGAGCTGTTTTTT.

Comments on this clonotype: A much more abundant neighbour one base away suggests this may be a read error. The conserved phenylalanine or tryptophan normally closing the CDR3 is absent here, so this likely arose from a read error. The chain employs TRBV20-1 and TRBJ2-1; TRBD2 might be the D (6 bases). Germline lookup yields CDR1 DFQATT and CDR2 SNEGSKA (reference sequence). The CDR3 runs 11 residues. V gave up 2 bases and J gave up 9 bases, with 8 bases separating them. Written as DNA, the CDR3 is TGCAGTGCTAGACTCGGGAGTGAGCAGTTCTTG. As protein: CSARLGSEQFL.

In DNA form, the CDR3 reads TGTGCCAGCAGTTACGCTGGCGTCTACGAGCAGTACTTC. Translated: CASSYAGVYEQYF. The rearrangement uses TRBV6-5 and TRBJ2-7, with D unclear. V dropped 2 bases and J dropped 3 bases, with 8 bases sitting between them. The CDR3 is 13 residues long. The germline V gene encodes CDR1 MNHEY and CDR2 SVGAGI.

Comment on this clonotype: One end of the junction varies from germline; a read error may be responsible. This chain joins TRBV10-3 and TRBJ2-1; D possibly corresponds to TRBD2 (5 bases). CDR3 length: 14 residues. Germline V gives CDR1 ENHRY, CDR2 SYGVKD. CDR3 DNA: TGTGCCATCAGTCCCATGGCGACCCGGGATGAGCAATCCTTC. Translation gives CAISPMATRDEQSF.

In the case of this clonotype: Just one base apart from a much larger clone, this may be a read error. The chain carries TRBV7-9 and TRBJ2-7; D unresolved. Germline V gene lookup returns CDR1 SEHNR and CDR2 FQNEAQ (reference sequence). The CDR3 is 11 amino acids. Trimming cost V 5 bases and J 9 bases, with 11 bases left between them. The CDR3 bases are TGTGCCAGCAGCCCCCTCTCCGGGCAGTACTTC. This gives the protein CASSPLSGQYF.

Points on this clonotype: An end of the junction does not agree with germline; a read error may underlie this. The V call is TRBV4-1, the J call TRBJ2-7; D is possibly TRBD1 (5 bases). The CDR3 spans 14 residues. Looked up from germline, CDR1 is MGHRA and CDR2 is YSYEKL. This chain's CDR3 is CASSQQGSANEQYF. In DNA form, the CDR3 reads TGCGCCAGCAGCCAACAGGGTTCGGCGAACGAACAGTACTTC.

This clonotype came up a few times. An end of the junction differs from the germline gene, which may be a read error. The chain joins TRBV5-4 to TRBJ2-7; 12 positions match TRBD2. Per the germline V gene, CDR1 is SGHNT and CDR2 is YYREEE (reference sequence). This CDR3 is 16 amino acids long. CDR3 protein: CASSSLAGGKLYEKYF. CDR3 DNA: TGTGCCAGCAGCTCCCTAGCGGGAGGGAAGCTCTACGAGAAGTACTTC. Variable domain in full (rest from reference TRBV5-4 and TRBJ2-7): ETGVTQSPTHLIKTRGQQVTLRCSSQSGHNTVSWYQQALGQGPQFIFQYYREEENGRGNFPPRFSGLQFPNYSSELNVNALELDDSALYLCASSSLAGGKLYEKYFGPGTRLTVT.

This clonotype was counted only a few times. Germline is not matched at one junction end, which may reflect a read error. The CDR3, as DNA: TGTGTCAGCAGCATCATGGGTTACGAGCAGTATTTC. Translated: CVSSIMGYEQYF. V is TRBV11-1 and J is TRBJ2-7, with unresolved D. CDR3 length equals 12 residues. The germline CDR1 and CDR2 sequences are SGHAT and FQDESV (reference sequence).

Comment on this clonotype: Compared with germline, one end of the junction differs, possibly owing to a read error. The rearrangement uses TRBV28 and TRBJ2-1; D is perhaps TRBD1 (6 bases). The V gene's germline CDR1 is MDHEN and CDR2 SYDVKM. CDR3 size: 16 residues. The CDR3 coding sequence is TGTGCCAGCAATTTCGAGGGGTGGCAGGGGTGGAATGAGCAGTTCTTT. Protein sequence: CASNFEGWQGWNEQFF.

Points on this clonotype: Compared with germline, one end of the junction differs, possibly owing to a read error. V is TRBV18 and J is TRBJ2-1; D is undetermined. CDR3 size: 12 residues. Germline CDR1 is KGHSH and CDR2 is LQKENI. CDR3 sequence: CTSSPDFSEQFF. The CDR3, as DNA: TGTACCAGCTCACCCGACTTTTCAGAGCAGTTCTTC.

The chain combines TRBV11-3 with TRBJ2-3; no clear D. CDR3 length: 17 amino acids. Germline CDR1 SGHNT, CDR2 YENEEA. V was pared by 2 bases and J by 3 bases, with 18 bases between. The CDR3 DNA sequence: TGTGCCAGCAGCTTATCGTTTCGGTCGCTGCGGACAGATACGCAGTATTTT. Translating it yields CASSLSFRSLRTDTQYF.

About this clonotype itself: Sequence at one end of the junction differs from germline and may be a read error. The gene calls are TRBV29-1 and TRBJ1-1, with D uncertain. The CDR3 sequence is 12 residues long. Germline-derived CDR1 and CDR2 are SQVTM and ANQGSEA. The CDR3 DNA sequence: TGCATCGTCGAGAAAGGGAGCACTGAAGCTTTCTTC. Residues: CIVEKGSTEAFF.

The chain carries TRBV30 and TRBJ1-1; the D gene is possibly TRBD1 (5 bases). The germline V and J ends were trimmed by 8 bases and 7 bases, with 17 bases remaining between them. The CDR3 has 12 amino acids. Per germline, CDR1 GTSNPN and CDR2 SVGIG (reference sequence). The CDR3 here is CALEGLSIEAFF. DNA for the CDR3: TGTGCCCTAGAGGGACTGAGCATTGAAGCTTTCTTT.

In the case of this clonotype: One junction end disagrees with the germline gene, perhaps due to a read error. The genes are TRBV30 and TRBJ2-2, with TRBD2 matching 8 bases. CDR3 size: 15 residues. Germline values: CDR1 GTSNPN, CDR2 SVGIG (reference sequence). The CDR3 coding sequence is TGTGGCTGGAGTGTACAACTAGCGGACACCTGGGAGCTGTTTTTT. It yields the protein CGWSVQLADTWELFF.

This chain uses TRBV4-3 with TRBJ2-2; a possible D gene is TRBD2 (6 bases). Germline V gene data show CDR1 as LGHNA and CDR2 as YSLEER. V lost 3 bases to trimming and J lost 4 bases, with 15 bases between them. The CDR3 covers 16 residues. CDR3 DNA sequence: TGCGCCAGCAGCCAGAGGGCGGGGAACCTCACCGGGGAGCTGTTTTTT. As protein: CASSQRAGNLTGELFF.

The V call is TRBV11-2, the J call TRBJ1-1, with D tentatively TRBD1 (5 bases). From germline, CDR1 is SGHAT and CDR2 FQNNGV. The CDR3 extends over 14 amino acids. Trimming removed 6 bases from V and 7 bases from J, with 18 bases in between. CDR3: CASRYTEGRVEAFF. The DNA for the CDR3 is TGTGCCAGCAGGTATACAGAGGGGAGGGTTGAAGCTTTCTTT.

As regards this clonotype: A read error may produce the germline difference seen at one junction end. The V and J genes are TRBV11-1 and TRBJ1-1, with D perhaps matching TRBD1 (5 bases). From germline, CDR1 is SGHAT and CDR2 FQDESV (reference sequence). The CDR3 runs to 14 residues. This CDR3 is CVSSFGRGYTEAFF. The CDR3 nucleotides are TGTGTCAGCAGCTTCGGACGGGGCTACACTGAAGCTTTCTTT. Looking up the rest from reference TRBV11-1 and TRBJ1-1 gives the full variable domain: EAEVAQSPRYKITEKSQAVAFWCDPISGHATLYWYRQILGQGPELLVQFQDESVVDDSQLPKDRFSAERLKGVDSTLKIQPAELGDSAMYLCVSSFGRGYTEAFFGQGTRLTVV.

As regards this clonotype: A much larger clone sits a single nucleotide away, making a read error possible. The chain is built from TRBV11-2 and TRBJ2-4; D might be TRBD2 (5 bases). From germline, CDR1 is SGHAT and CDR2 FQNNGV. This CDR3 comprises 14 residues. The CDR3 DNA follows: TGTGCCAGCTGCTCCTGGGAGACCAAAAACATTCATTACTTC. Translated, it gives CASCSWETKNIHYF.

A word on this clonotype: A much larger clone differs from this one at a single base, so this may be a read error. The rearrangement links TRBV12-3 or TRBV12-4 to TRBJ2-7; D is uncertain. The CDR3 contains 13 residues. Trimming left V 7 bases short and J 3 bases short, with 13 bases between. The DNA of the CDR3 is TGTGCCAGCACCCGACTGGAATACTACGAGCAGTACTTC. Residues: CASTRLEYYEQYF.

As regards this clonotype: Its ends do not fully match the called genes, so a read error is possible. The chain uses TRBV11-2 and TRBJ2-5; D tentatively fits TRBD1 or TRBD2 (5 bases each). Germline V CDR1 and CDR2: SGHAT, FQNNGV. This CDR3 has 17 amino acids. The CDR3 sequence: CASSPPGQGVGRETKYF. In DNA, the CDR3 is TGTGCCAGCAGCCCCCCTGGACAAGGAGTTGGGAGAGAGACCAAGTACTTC.

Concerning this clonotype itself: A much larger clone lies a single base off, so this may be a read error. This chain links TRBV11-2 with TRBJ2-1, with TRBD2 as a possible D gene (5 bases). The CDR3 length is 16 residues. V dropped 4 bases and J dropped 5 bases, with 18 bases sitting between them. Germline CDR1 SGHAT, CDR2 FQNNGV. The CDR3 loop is CASSSGTLEGNNEQFF. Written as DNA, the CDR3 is TGTGCCAGCAGCTCGGGAACACTAGAGGGAAACAATGAGCAGTTCTTC.

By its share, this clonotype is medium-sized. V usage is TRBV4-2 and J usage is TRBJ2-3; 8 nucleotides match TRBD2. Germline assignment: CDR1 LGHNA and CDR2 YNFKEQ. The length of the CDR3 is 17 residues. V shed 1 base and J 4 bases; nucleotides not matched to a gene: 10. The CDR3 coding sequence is TGTGCCAGCAGCCAAGTCGAGACGGGAGGGACGTCAGATACGCAGTATTTT. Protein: CASSQVETGGTSDTQYF.

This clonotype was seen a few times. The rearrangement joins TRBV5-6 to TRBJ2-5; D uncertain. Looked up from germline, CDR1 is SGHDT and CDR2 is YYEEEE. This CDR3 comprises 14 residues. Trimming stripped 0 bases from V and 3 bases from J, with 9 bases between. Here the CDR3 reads CASSLGLVEETQYF. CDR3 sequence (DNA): TGTGCCAGCAGCTTGGGGCTAGTTGAAGAGACCCAGTACTTC.

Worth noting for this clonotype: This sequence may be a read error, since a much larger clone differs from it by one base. CDR3 sequence (DNA): TGTGCCATCAGCTTAGTAGGGGGGCTTGGCGAGCGGTACTTC. This sequence encodes CAISLVGGLGERYF. The chain uses TRBV11-2 and TRBJ2-7; D tentatively reads TRBD1 or TRBD2 (6 bases each). The CDR3 covers 14 residues. Germline lookup yields CDR1 SGHAT and CDR2 FQNNGV. Full variable domain (outside the CDR3, taken from reference TRBV11-2 and TRBJ2-7): EAGVAQSPRYKIIEKRQSVAFWCNPISGHATLYWYQQILGQGPKLLIQFQNNGVVDDSQLPKDRFSAERLKGVDSTLKIQPAKLEDSAVYLCAISLVGGLGERYFGPGTRLTVT.